The 20 T cell receptor beta chains reported below all come from one sample, sequenced in a study of OX40 agonist ivuxolimab in advanced cancers. Using immunoSEQ multiplex PCR, the repertoire was profiled, and TCRdb retains in-frame clones only, with some absent. The sample shows more than 55,000 clones, roughly 89% of them seen only once. The sequencing used CD4+ or CD8+ T cells sorted from blood, collected in a trial of the OX40 agonist ivuxolimab. Source of these receptors: an adult with an advanced solid tumor such as melanoma, head and neck, liver or kidney cancer.

This sequence joins TRBV6-1 and TRBJ2-7; D is ambiguous. Trimming removed 3 bases at V and 6 bases at J, with 6 bases between. CDR1 and CDR2 from the germline V gene are MNHNS and SASEGT. The CDR3 runs to 11 residues. CDR3 nucleotide sequence: TGTGCCAGCAGTGAGGGGATCGAGCAGTACTTC. It yields the protein CASSEGIEQYF.

The count of this clone is one. The chain couples TRBV11-2 to TRBJ2-7; TRBD1 agrees at 8 bases. Trimming took 3 bases from V and 3 from J; bases not matched to a gene: 4. CDR3 length: 14 amino acids. Germline CDR1 SGHAT, CDR2 FQNNGV. CDR3 in amino acids: CASSFRTGGYEQYF. As DNA, the CDR3 is TGTGCCAGCAGCTTCCGAACAGGGGGCTACGAGCAGTACTTC.

The rearrangement uses TRBV14 and TRBJ1-1, with 7 bases lining up with TRBD1. The length of the CDR3 is 13 residues. Germline V gene lookup returns CDR1 SGHDN and CDR2 FVKESK. V dropped 0 bases and J dropped 8; count of bases not matched to a gene: 3. The CDR3 region is CASSQDLDREAFF. The CDR3 DNA reads TGTGCCAGCAGCCAAGATCTGGACAGGGAAGCTTTCTTT. Combining the CDR3 with reference TRBV14 and TRBJ1-1 gives the whole variable domain EAGVTQFPSHSVIEKGQTVTLRCDPISGHDNLYWYRRVMGKEIKFLLHFVKESKQDESGMPNNRFLAERTGGTYSTLKVQPAELEDSGVYFCASSQDLDREAFFGQGTRLTVV.

The J gene is TRBJ1-2, the V gene TRBV5-4; 7 bases line up with TRBD1. The CDR3 covers 14 residues. The germline CDR1 and CDR2 sequences are SGHNT and YYREEE (reference sequence). Trimming at V came to 2 bases and at J to 8 bases, leaving 9 bases not matched to a gene. The CDR3 sequence is CASSFRQGRGGYTF. In DNA, the CDR3 is TGTGCCAGCAGCTTCCGACAGGGAAGGGGCGGCTACACCTTC.

The chain joins TRBV28 to TRBJ2-6, with a weak D call TRBD1 (6 bases). From germline, CDR1 is MDHEN and CDR2 SYDVKM. The CDR3 totals 19 residues. V lost 7 bases and J 0 bases, leaving 22 bases between the germline ends. The CDR3 region has the DNA TGTGCCAGCAACAGACCCGGGTTAGACAGGTACTCTGGGGCCAACGTCCTGACTTTC. Translated: CASNRPGLDRYSGANVLTF.

Only one count was recorded for this clone. The rearrangement links TRBV19 to TRBJ2-3; D not resolved. The CDR3 covers 12 residues. Trimming pared 2 bases from V and 5 bases from J, leaving 5 bases between. Germline CDR1 is LNHDA and CDR2 is SQIVND (reference sequence). Here the CDR3 DNA reads TGTGCCAGTAGTATAACAAGAGATACGCAGTATTTT. Translation gives CASSITRDTQYF.

This sequence joins TRBV11-3 and TRBJ2-7; 10 bases are shared with TRBD1. This CDR3 has 16 residues. Germline V gene lookup returns CDR1 SGHNT and CDR2 YENEEA. V gave up 0 bases and J gave up 5 bases; unmatched junction bases: 7. This chain's CDR3 is CASSLDYGTGVHEQYF. In DNA form, the CDR3 reads TGTGCCAGCAGCTTAGATTACGGGACAGGGGTCCACGAGCAGTACTTC. The full variable domain, completed using reference TRBV11-3 and TRBJ2-7, is EAGVVQSPRYKIIEKKQPVAFWCNPISGHNTLYWYLQNLGQGPELLIRYENEEAVDDSQLPKDRFSAERLKGVDSTLKIQPAELGDSAVYLCASSLDYGTGVHEQYFGPGTRLTVT.

The rearrangement links TRBV19 to TRBJ1-5; D is perhaps TRBD1 (5 bases). Germline CDR1 reads LNHDA; CDR2 reads SQIVND (reference sequence). The CDR3 is 16 residues long. The ends were cut back, 0 bases at V and 6 bases at J, with 15 bases in the middle. The DNA of the CDR3 is TGTGCCAGTAGTATAGAATGGCAGGGAGGAATTCAGCCCCAGCATTTT. The encoded protein is CASSIEWQGGIQPQHF.

The V gene is TRBV19, the J gene TRBJ1-2; TRBD1 is a possible D gene (5 bases). Germline lookup yields CDR1 LNHDA and CDR2 SQIVND (reference sequence). V was trimmed by 5 bases and J by 2 bases, leaving 9 bases between them. This CDR3 contains 13 residues. CDR3 region: CASSLGQNYGYTF. CDR3 nucleotide sequence: TGTGCCAGTAGTCTGGGGCAGAACTATGGCTACACCTTC.

The chain carries TRBV19 and TRBJ1-2, with D perhaps matching TRBD1 (6 bases). The CDR3 has 15 residues. Germline loops: CDR1 LNHDA, CDR2 SQIVND (reference sequence). V shed 0 bases and J shed 6 bases, with 14 bases lying between them. In DNA form, the CDR3 reads TGTGCCAGTAGTATAGAAACCGGGGGCGCCGATGGCTACACCTTC. This codes for CASSIETGGADGYTF.

The chain recombines TRBV11-2 with TRBJ2-7, with TRBD1 identical over 9 bases. The CDR3 loop spans 15 amino acids. CDR1 is SGHAT and CDR2 is FQNNGV in the germline V gene. The J segment lost 3 bases and the V segment lost 7 bases, leaving 10 bases of the junction unmatched. CDR3 sequence: CASTRSPGQGYEQYF. CDR3 nucleotides: TGTGCCAGCACTAGAAGTCCGGGACAGGGCTACGAGCAGTACTTC.

The sample holds one count of this clone. The rearrangement joins TRBV30 to TRBJ2-7, with D possibly being TRBD2 (6 bases). The germline gives CDR1 GTSNPN, CDR2 SVGIG (reference sequence). With 6 bases removed from V and 3 bases from J, the gap between germline ends came to 15 bases. The CDR3 is 13 amino acids. CDR3 sequence reads: CACTTRGGYEQYF. The DNA for the CDR3 is TGTGCCTGCACGACTAGGGGCGGCTACGAGCAGTACTTC.

This chain joins TRBV7-2 and TRBJ1-1; TRBD1 agrees at 7 bases. The CDR3 runs to 14 residues. The junction had 7 bases not matched to a gene; V was cut back by 5 bases and J by 4 bases. CDR1 SGHTA and CDR2 FQGNSA come from the germline V gene. The CDR3 nucleotides are TGTGCCAGCAGCCTGAACAGGGGTGGCACTGAAGCTTTCTTT. This codes for CASSLNRGGTEAFF. Looking up the rest from reference TRBV7-2 and TRBJ1-1 gives the full variable domain: GAGVSQSPSNKVTEKGKDVELRCDPISGHTALYWYRQSLGQGLEFLIYFQGNSAPDKSGLPSDRFSAERTGGSVSTLTIQRTQQEDSAVYLCASSLNRGGTEAFFGQGTRLTVV.

CDR3 sequence (DNA): TGTGCCACCAGCAGAACCCCGGGACTAGCGGGAGGTCACTACAATGAGCAGTTCTTC. Encoded protein: CATSRTPGLAGGHYNEQFF. The chain uses TRBV15 and TRBJ2-1; 15 bases line up with TRBD2. V lost 2 bases to trimming and J lost 3 bases; unmatched junction nucleotides: 8. From germline, CDR1 is LNHNV and CDR2 YYDKDF (reference sequence). This CDR3 region has 19 residues. Looking up the rest from reference TRBV15 and TRBJ2-1 gives the full variable domain: DAMVIQNPRYQVTQFGKPVTLSCSQTLNHNVMYWYQQKSSQAPKLLFHYYDKDFNNEADTPDNFQSRRPNTSFCFLDIRSPGLGDTAMYLCATSRTPGLAGGHYNEQFFGPGTRLTVL.

The chain has TRBV13 and TRBJ2-7, with D uncertain. The CDR3 length is 12 residues. Trimming cost V 0 bases and J 3 bases, with 3 bases left between them. Per germline, CDR1 PRHDT and CDR2 FYEKMQ (reference sequence). This CDR3 reads CASSLGYYEQYF. CDR3 DNA: TGTGCCAGCAGCTTAGGATACTACGAGCAGTACTTC.

V and J are TRBV18 and TRBJ1-5; D unclear. Trimming cost V 3 bases and J 4 bases, with 10 bases left between them. The V gene's germline CDR1 is KGHSH and CDR2 LQKENI. The CDR3 has 14 amino acids. The DNA for the CDR3 is TGTGCCAGCTCACCGGTAATGAGGAATCAGCCCCAGCATTTT. Translated, it gives CASSPVMRNQPQHF.

This rearrangement joins TRBV21-1 to TRBJ2-5; the table calls TRBD2, which could not be checked here. TRBV21-1 is classified as a pseudogene. The CDR3 runs to 14 residues. CDR3 sequence: CASSKVGTSRTQYF. The CDR3 coding sequence is TGTGCCAGCAGCAAAGTTGGGACTAGTAGGACCCAGTACTTC.

The J gene is TRBJ2-3, the V gene TRBV4-1; no definite D call. CDR3 length: 14 residues. V lost 1 base to trimming and J lost 0 bases, with 5 bases between them. CDR1 is MGHRA, CDR2 YSYEKL, per germline. CDR3 in DNA: TGCGCCAGCAGCCAAGTTACTAGCACAGATACGCAGTATTTT. Translation gives CASSQVTSTDTQYF.

The chain uses TRBV9 and TRBJ1-2; possibly TRBD1 for D (6 bases). The CDR3 runs 18 residues. The germline V and J ends were trimmed by 0 bases and 3 bases, with 21 bases remaining between them. CDR1 and CDR2 from the germline V gene are SGDLS and YYNGEE. The CDR3, as DNA: TGTGCCAGCAGCGTAGACCCATTCGGGGGGCTGGCCGACTATGGCTACACCTTC. Protein sequence: CASSVDPFGGLADYGYTF.

This chain uses TRBV7-2 with TRBJ2-7; D is ambiguous. The CDR3 covers 13 residues. V was clipped by 2 bases and J by 3 bases, with 8 bases between them. The germline V gene has CDR1 SGHTA and CDR2 FQGNSA. The CDR3 is CASSLMDYYEQYF. In DNA, the CDR3 is TGTGCCAGCAGCTTAATGGATTACTACGAGCAGTACTTC.